Listed below are T cell receptor beta chains from one sample, sequenced in a study of T-cell reconstitution after alpha-beta-depleted transplantation in children. TCRdb recomputed calls from the PCR reads with MiXCR, one row per CDR3 protein. This sample has a few hundred thousand distinct CDR3 sequences, with 10% to 15% found just once. Material: PBMCs, mostly from graft donor cells, obtained 360 days after TCRalphabeta/CD19-depleted stem cell transplant. All receptors come from a male patient aged 10 to 17 who had a stem cell transplant for acute myeloid leukemia, so the T cells may come from the graft donor. Each CDR3 is given with its conserved first and last residue. The D gene is left open where the match is weak. Clone size is not always given. Where it is, it says once, few, many or a class for expanded clones.

D gene,J gene,clone size,V gene,CDR3 DNA,CDR3 protein
TRBD2,TRBJ2-1,many,TRBV5-1,TGCGCCAGCAGCTATGATCTAGCGGCCCACAATGAGCAGTTCTTC,CASSYDLAAHNEQFF
TRBD1,TRBJ2-2,many,TRBV2,TGTGCCAGCAGTGAGACTGGACAGGGCAGGTATCCGAACACCGGGGAGCTGTTTTTT,CASSETGQGRYPNTGELFF
NA,TRBJ2-7,few,TRBV14,TGTGCCAGCAGCTTAAACCCGGGACATCGTGTTGAGCAGTACTTC,CASSLNPGHRVEQYF
TRBD2,TRBJ2-5,NA,TRBV4-3,TGCGCCAGCAGCCAAGGGCGGCTAGCGGGTGGAGAGACCCAGTACTTC,CASSQGRLAGGETQYF
NA,TRBJ2-5,many,TRBV29-1,TGCAGCGTTGAAGATCGCCTAGCCGGAGAGACCCAGTACTTC,CSVEDRLAGETQYF
NA,TRBJ2-1,many,TRBV14,TGTGCCAGCAGCCAAGAGGGGCTTTCGGGGGAGTTCTTC,CASSQEGLSGEFF
NA,TRBJ2-3,NA,TRBV6-5,TGTGCCAGCAGTTGGAATACGGGAGTGGGCACAGATACGCAGTATTTT,CASSWNTGVGTDTQYF
TRBD2,TRBJ2-3,many,TRBV11-2,TGTGCCAGCAGCTTACGACTAGCGGGAGGGTCAGATACGCAGTATTTT,CASSLRLAGGSDTQYF
NA,TRBJ1-2,few,TRBV4-2,TGTGCCAGCAGCCAAGGAGGGCAGATTTATGGCTACACCTTC,CASSQGGQIYGYTF
NA,TRBJ2-1,NA,TRBV7-2,TGTGCCAGGGAGACAGTGGCGGGCCCAGCGACTGGGCAGTTCTTC,CARETVAGPATGQFF
NA,TRBJ2-3,few,TRBV20-1,TGCAGTGTTCCTTGGCTGCGCACAGATACGCAGTATTTT,CSVPWLRTDTQYF
TRBD2,TRBJ2-1,NA,TRBV5-1,TGCGCCAGCAGCCCAGCGGGAGGAGGCTACAATGAGCAGTTCTTC,CASSPAGGGYNEQFF
NA,TRBJ2-3,few,TRBV7-6,TGTGCCAGCAGCTTGACCCCGCCGGGATCACGTCATGATACGCAGTATTTT,CASSLTPPGSRHDTQYF
TRBD1,TRBJ1-5,NA,TRBV20-1,TGCAGTGCTAGAGAGTTTGGGACAGGGAACAATCAGCCCCAGCATTTT,CSAREFGTGNNQPQHF
NA,TRBJ1-5,NA,TRBV12-3/TRBV12-4,TGTGCCAGCAGTTTATGGGGGAATAGCAATCAGCCCCAGCATTTT,CASSLWGNSNQPQHF
NA,TRBJ1-4,few,TRBV11-1,TGTGCCAGCAGCGGGTCTCGAGACGGACTATCAACTAATGAAAAACTGTTTTTT,CASSGSRDGLSTNEKLFF
NA,TRBJ2-1,few,TRBV4-3,TGCGCCAGCAGCCACCCCTACACCCGCAATGAGCAGTTCTTC,CASSHPYTRNEQFF
TRBD2,TRBJ2-7,NA,TRBV2,TGTGCCAGCAGCCCTACGGCGGGAGCCCTATACGAGCAGTACTTC,CASSPTAGALYEQYF
NA,TRBJ2-5,few,TRBV20-1,TGCAGTCGCCCTCCCCGCCCCGGCGAGACCCAGTACTTC,CSRPPRPGETQYF
TRBD2,TRBJ2-3,NA,TRBV5-5,TGTGCCAGCAGCTCTGACCTTAGCGGGATGGGGCCAGATACGCAGTATTTT,CASSSDLSGMGPDTQYF
NA,TRBJ2-1,few,TRBV28,TGTGCCAGCGATCCGGGAGTCTACAATGAGCAGTTCTTC,CASDPGVYNEQFF
NA,TRBJ2-2,few,TRBV21-1,TGTGCCAGCAGCAAAGGAGCCACAATGAAGTCGAACACCGGGGAGCTGTTTTTT,CASSKGATMKSNTGELFF
NA,TRBJ2-5,NA,TRBV2,TGTGCCAGCAGTGATAGGTCCCGGGGCCACCAAGAGACCCAGTACTTC,CASSDRSRGHQETQYF
NA,TRBJ2-1,few,TRBV6-2/TRBV6-3,TGTGCCAGCAGTTACGAACTAGTCATCAATGAGCAGTTCTTC,CASSYELVINEQFF
TRBD2,TRBJ2-3,NA,TRBV7-8,TGTGCCAGCAGCCCATTTGGCAGCGGGAGGGCGGCGGCAGATACGCAGTATTTT,CASSPFGSGRAAADTQYF
TRBD2,TRBJ2-5,many,TRBV9,TGTGCCAGCAGCGTAGCCTTAGCGGGAGGGGACGAGACCCAGTACTTC,CASSVALAGGDETQYF
NA,TRBJ1-1,NA,TRBV11-2,TGTGCCAGCAGCTTAGATGGGGGCACTGAAGCTTTCTTT,CASSLDGGTEAFF
NA,TRBJ2-7,many,TRBV7-2,TGTGCCAGCAGCTTCAGCGGTCCCCCCTACGAGCAGTACTTC,CASSFSGPPYEQYF
NA,TRBJ2-3,few,TRBV29-1,TGCAGCGTACCCGACTGGGGTCGCACAGATACGCAGTATTTT,CSVPDWGRTDTQYF